This TCR beta chain was recovered during a study of T cell responses to AZD1222 COVID-19 vaccine (dated by TCRdb to the early 2020s). About the full investigation: Because spike-specific TCR depth and breadth did not differ between the two schedules, AZD1222 recipients who got a second dose at roughly 4 weeks were pooled with those who got a second dose at roughly 12 weeks. Trial participants were enrolled by age into 18-55, 56-69 and 70-plus year subgroups, with around 140, 26 and 57 TCR-sequenced participants respectively. A total of approximately 240 trial participants underwent TCR sequencing, of whom 207 received two doses of AZD1222 and about 26 received two doses of the MenACWY control vaccine. The paper's findings and limits, for the study overall: Conclusions about previously exposed vaccinees are limited, since just a handful of AZD1222 recipients were seropositive for SARS-CoV-2 at baseline. No day 14 peak-response samples were available, so repertoires were characterized only after the peak T cell response. After two AZD1222 doses, spike-specific TCR breadth and depth were significantly higher than at day 0 and than in MenACWY recipients. The vaccine-associated CD4 TCRs covered the entire spike protein, and the dominant responses fell in regions 160-218 and 743-854. Most participants were white British and females outnumbered males, and the authors suggested that clonal diversity may have been underestimated. The 56-69-year group was small, and its depth increase did not reach significance, likely because of low power. Epitopes outside the regions mutated in the B.1.351 and B.1.1.7 variants were reportedly recognized by nearly half of the unique spike-specific TCRs.

The CDR3 spans 16 residues, from the cysteine through the phenylalanine. CDR3 DNA is the only sequence kept; it has 48 bases, read in frame from the first base. V is reduced by 0 bases and J by 5 bases, leaving a spacing of 14 bases between them. The CDR1 and CDR2 encoded by the germline V gene are SGHRS and YFSETQ. The sample's time point label, in plain terms: baseline before first vaccination. Vaccinee samples were obtained from the UK trials COV001 and COV002, which included a single-blind randomized controlled phase 2/3 trial of AZD1222 (ChAdOx1 nCoV-19) in healthy adults. For TCRbeta chain sequencing, PBMC samples from trial participants were taken at day 0 and at day 28 after the second dose. The CDR3 regions of human TCRbeta chains were subjected to immunosequencing. Per the original workflow: Repertoire TCRs were checked for matches against a reference library of SARS-CoV-2-specific TCRs that had been generated using the MIRA antigen-specificity platform. Breadth meant the fraction of unique TCRs that were SARS-CoV-2-associated, whereas depth meant the fraction of total T cells that were SARS-CoV-2-associated. Each spike-specific TCR was assigned to its reactive spike region and to a CD4 or CD8 class using the MIRA data. Log10-transformed breadth and depth values were compared by one-way ANOVA with Sidak's multiple comparisons tests. TCRdb carries this immuneACCESS record with in-frame sequences only. Its versions omit some clonotypes, under half of them owing to an unresolved V gene in the studies checked, with the rest unexplained. Clone size and V and J calls were adopted from that table, with D and trimming inferred from the DNA. This sample is represented by more than 110,000 clones; around nine tenths of them were singletons. More than 3.5% of the sample comes from the top ten.

As concerns this clone: No antigen is known for it. Base qualities were left out, and no much larger clone turns up one base away.

The source is an adult in good health. The sequence is built from TRBV5-1 and TRBJ2-2; the best D guess is TRBD1, with 6 bases matching. The specimen comprised peripheral blood, sampled on day 0 of AZD1222 vaccination. The nucleotide sequence is given as TGCGCCAGCAGCTTGGCGAGGGGACATCGAACCGGGGAGCTGTTTTTT. Translated, this gives CASSLARGHRTGELFF.